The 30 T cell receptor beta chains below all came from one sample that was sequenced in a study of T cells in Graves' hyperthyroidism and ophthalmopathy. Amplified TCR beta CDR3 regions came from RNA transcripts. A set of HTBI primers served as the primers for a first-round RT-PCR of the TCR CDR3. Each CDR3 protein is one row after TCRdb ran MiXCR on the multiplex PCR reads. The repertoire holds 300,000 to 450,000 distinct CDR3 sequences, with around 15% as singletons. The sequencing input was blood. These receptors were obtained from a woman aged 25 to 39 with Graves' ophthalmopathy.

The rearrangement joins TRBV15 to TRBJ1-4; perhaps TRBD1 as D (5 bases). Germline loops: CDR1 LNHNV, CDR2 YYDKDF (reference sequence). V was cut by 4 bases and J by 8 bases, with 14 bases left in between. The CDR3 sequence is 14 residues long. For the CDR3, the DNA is TGTGCCACCAGCATTCAGACAAGGGGAGAAAAACTGTTTTTT. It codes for CATSIQTRGEKLFF.

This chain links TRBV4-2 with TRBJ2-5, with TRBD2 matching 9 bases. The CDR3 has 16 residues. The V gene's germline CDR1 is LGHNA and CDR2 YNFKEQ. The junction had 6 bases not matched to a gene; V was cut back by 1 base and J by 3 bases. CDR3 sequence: CASSQGSASGEETQYF. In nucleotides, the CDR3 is TGTGCCAGCAGCCAAGGGTCAGCTAGCGGGGAAGAGACCCAGTACTTC.

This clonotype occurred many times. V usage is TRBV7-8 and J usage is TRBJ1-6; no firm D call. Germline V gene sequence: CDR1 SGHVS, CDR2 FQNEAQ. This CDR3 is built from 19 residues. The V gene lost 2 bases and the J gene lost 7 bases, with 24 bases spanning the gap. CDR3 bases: TGTGCCAGCAGCTTATCCCTAGCAACCTCGGGGTTATTGAATTCACCCCTCCACTTT. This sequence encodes CASSLSLATSGLLNSPLHF.

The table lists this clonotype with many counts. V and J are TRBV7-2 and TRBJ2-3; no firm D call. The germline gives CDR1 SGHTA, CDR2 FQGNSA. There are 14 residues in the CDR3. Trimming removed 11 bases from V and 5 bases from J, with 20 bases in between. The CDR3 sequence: CAAPEPGPQDTQYF. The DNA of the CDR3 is TGTGCCGCCCCGGAGCCTGGGCCCCAAGATACGCAGTATTTT. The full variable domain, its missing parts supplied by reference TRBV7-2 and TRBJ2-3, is GAGVSQSPSNKVTEKGKDVELRCDPISGHTALYWYRQSLGQGLEFLIYFQGNSAPDKSGLPSDRFSAERTGGSVSTLTIQRTQQEDSAVYLCAAPEPGPQDTQYFGPGTRLTVL.

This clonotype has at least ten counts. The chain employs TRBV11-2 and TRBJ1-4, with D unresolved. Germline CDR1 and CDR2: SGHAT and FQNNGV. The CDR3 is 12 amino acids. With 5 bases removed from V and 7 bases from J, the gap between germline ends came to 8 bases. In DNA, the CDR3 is TGTGCCAGCAGCCCAAGCCGTGAAAAACTGTTTTTT. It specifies CASSPSREKLFF.

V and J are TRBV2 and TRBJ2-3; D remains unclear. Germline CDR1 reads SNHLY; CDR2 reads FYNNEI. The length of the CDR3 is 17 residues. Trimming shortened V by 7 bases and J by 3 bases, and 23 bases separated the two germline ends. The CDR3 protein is CASTLYRPRAGTDTQYF. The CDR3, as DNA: TGTGCCAGCACCCTCTACCGACCCCGGGCCGGGACAGATACGCAGTATTTT. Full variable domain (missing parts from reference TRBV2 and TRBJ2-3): EPEVTQTPSHQVTQMGQEVILRCVPISNHLYFYWYRQILGQKVEFLVSFYNNEISEKSEIFDDQFSVERPDGSNFTLKIRSTKLEDSAMYFCASTLYRPRAGTDTQYFGPGTRLTVL.

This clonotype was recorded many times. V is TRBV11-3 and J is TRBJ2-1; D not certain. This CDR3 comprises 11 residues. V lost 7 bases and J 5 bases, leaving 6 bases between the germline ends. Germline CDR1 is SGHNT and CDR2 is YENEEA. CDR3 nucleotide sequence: TGTGCCAGCACGGAAAACAATGAGCAGTTCTTC. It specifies CASTENNEQFF.

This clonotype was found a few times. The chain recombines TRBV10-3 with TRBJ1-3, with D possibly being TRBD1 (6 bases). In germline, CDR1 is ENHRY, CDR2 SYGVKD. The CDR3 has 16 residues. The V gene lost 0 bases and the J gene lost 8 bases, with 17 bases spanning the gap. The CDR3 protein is CAISESSQQGRDTIYF. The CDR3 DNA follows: TGTGCCATCAGTGAGTCGAGTCAACAGGGACGGGACACCATATATTTT.

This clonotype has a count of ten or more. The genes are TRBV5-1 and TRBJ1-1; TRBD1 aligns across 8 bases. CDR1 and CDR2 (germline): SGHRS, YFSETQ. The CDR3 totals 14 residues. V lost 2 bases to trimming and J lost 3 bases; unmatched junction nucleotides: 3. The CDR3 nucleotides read TGCGCCAGCAGCTTCCAGACAGGGGACACTGAAGCTTTCTTT. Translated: CASSFQTGDTEAFF. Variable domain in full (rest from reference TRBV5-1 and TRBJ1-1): KAGVTQTPRYLIKTRGQQVTLSCSPISGHRSVSWYQQTPGQGLQFLFEYFSETQRNKGNFPGRFSGRQFSNSRSEMNVSTLELGDSALYLCASSFQTGDTEAFFGQGTRLTVV.

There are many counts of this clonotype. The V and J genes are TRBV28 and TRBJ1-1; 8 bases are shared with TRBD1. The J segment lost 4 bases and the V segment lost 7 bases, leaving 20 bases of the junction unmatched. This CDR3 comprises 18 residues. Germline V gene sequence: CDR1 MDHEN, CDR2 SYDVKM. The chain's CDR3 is CASIPRAGGLIVGTEAFF. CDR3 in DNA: TGTGCCAGCATACCTCGAGCAGGGGGCTTAATAGTGGGCACTGAAGCTTTCTTT.

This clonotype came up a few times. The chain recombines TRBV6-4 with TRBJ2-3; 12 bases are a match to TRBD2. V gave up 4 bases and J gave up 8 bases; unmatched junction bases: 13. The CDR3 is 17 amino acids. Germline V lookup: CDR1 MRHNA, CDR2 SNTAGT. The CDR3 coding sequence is TGTGCCAGCAGTGTAACTAGCGGGGGGACCCCTCTGGCTACGCAGTATTTT. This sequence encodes CASSVTSGGTPLATQYF.

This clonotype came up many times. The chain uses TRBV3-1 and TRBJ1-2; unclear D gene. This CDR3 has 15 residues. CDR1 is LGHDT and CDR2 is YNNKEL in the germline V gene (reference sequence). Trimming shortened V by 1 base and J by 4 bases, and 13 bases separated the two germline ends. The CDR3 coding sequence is TGTGCCAGCAGCCAAGGTGGAAAGGGTAGCTATGGCTACACCTTC. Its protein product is CASSQGGKGSYGYTF. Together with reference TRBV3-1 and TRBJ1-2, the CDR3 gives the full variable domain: DTAVSQTPKYLVTQMGNDKSIKCEQNLGHDTMYWYKQDSKKFLKIMFSYNNKELIINETVPNRFSPKSPDKAHLNLHINSLELGDSAVYFCASSQGGKGSYGYTFGSGTRLTVV.

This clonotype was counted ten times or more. The CDR3 protein is CALKPGGTNEKLFF. DNA of the CDR3: TGTGCGCTAAAACCCGGGGGGACAAATGAAAAACTGTTTTTT. The chain is built from TRBV30 and TRBJ1-4, with TRBD1 as a possible D gene (6 bases). This CDR3 spans 14 amino acids. CDR1 and CDR2 (germline): GTSNPN, SVGIG (reference sequence).

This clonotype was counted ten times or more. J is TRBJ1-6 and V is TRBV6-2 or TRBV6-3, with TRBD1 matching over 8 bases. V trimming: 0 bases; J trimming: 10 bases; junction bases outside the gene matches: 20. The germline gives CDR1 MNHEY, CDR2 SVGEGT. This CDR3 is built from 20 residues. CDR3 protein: CASSYSVFRTARQGSSPLHF. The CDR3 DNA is TGTGCCAGCAGTTACTCGGTCTTCCGGACTGCCCGACAGGGGTCATCACCCCTCCACTTT.

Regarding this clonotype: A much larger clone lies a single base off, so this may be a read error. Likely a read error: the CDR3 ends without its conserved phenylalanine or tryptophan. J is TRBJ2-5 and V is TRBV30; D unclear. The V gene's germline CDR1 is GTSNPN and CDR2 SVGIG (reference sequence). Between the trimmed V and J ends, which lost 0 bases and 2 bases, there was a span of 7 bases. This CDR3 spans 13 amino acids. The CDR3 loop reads CAWSVRPQETQYL. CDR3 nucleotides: TGTGCCTGGAGTGTACGGCCGCAAGAGACCCAGTACCTC.

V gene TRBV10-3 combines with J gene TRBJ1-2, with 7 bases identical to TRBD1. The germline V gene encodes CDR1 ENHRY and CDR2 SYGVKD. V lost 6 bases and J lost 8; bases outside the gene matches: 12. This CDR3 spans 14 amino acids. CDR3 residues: CAISRDRDTGGYTF. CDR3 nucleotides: TGTGCCATCAGCCGCGACAGGGATACGGGGGGCTACACCTTC.

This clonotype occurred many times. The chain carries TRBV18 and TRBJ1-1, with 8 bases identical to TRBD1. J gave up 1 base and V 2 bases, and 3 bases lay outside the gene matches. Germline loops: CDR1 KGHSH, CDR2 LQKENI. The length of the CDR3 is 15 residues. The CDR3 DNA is TGTGCCAGCTCACCATCGACAGGGGAGAACACTGAAGCTTTCTTT. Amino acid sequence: CASSPSTGENTEAFF.

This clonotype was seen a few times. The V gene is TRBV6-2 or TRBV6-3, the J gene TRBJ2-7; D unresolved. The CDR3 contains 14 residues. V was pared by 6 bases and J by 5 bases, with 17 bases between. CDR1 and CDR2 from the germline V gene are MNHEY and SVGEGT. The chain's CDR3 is CASSSGLKVDEQYF. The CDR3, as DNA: TGTGCCAGCAGCTCGGGCTTAAAGGTCGACGAGCAGTACTTC.

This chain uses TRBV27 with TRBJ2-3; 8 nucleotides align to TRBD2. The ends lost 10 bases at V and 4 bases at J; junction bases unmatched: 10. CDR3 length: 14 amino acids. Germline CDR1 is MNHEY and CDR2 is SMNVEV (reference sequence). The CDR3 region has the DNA TGTGCCAAAATCCGGTCGGGGGGGCCAGATACGCAGTATTTT. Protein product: CAKIRSGGPDTQYF.

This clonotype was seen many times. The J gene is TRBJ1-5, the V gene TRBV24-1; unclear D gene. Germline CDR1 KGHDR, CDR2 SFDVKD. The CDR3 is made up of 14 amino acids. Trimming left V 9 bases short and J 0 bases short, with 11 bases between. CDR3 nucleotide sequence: TGTGCCACCGCGACGGGCGATAGCAATCAGCCCCAGCATTTT. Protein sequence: CATATGDSNQPQHF.

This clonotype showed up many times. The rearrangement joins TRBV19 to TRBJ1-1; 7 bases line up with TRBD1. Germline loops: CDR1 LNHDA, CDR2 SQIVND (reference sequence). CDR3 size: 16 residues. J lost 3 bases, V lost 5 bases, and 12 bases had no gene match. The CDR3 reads CASSSPPTGPHTEAFF. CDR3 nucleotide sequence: TGTGCCAGTAGTTCACCGCCGACAGGGCCTCACACTGAAGCTTTCTTT.

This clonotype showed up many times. This CDR3 reads CASSITGAVGYTF. The CDR3, as DNA: TGTGCCAGCAGTATCACAGGGGCCGTTGGCTACACCTTC. The chain recombines TRBV7-2 with TRBJ1-2; 7 nucleotides agree with TRBD1. Germline V CDR1 and CDR2: SGHTA, FQGNSA. The junction had 8 bases not matched to a gene; V was cut back by 6 bases and J by 7 bases. The CDR3 spans 13 residues.

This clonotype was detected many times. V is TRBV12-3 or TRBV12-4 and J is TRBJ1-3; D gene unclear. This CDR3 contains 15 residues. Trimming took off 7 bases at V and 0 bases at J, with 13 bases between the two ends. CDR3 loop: CASTPPGISGNTIYF. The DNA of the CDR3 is TGTGCCAGCACCCCCCCGGGGATCTCTGGAAACACCATATATTTT.

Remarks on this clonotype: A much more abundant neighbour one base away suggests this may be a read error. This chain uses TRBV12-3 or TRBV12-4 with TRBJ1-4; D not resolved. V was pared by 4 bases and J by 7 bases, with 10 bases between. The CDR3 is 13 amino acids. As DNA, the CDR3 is TGTGCCAGCAGTTCCATCAGGCGTGAAAAACTGTTTTTT. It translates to CASSSIRREKLFF.

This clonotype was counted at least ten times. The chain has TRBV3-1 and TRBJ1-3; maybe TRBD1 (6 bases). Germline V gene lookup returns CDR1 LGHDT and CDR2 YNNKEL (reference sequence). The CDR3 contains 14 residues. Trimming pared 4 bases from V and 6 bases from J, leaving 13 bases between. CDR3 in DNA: TGTGCCAGCAGCCCGAGGACAGCGGTAAACACCATATATTTT. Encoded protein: CASSPRTAVNTIYF. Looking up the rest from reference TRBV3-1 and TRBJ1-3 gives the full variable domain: DTAVSQTPKYLVTQMGNDKSIKCEQNLGHDTMYWYKQDSKKFLKIMFSYNNKELIINETVPNRFSPKSPDKAHLNLHINSLELGDSAVYFCASSPRTAVNTIYFGEGSWLTVV.

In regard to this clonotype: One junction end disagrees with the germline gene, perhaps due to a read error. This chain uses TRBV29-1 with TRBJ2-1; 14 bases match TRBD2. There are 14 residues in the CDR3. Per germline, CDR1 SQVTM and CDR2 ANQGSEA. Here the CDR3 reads CSVGTSGGYIEQFF. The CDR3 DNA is TGCAGCGTTGGGACTAGCGGGGGGTACATTGAGCAGTTCTTC.

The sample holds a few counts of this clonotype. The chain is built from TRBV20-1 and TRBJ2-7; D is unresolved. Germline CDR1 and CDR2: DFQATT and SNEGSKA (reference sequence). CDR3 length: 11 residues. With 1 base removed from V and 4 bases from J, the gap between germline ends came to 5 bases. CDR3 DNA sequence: TGCAGTGCTAGAGTCGGGTACGAGCAGTACTTC. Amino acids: CSARVGYEQYF.

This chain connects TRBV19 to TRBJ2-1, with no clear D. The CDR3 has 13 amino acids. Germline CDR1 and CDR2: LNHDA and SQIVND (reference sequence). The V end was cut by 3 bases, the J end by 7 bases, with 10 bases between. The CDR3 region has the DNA TGTGCCAGTAGTATTGGGGTCCGGAATGAGCAGTTCTTC. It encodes CASSIGVRNEQFF.

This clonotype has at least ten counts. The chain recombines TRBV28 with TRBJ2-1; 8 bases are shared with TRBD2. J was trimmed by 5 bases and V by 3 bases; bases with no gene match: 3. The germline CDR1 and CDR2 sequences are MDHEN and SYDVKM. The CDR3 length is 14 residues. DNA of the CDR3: TGTGCCAGCAGTTTGGGCGGGGGGCACAATGAGCAGTTCTTC. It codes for CASSLGGGHNEQFF. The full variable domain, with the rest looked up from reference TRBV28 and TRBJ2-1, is DVKVTQSSRYLVKRTGEKVFLECVQDMDHENMFWYRQDPGLGLRLIYFSYDVKMKEKGDIPEGYSVSREKKERFSLILESASTNQTSMYLCASSLGGGHNEQFFGPGTRLTVL.

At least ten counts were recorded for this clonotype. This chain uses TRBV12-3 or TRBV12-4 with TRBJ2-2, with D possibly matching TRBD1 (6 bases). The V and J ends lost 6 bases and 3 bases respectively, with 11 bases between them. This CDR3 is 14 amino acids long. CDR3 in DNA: TGTGCCAGCAGCCTGACAGGCTACACCGGGGAGCTGTTTTTT. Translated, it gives CASSLTGYTGELFF.